The 25 T cell receptor beta chains in this list originate from one sample, sequenced in a study of T cell clonality in common variable immunodeficiency. Study conclusions and caveats: Reportedly, TCR beta sequences from common variable immunodeficiency showed fewer deletions and N-nucleotide insertions.

Clones were sequenced by immunoSEQ multiplex PCR, and TCRdb holds only the in-frame ones, with some missing. The table lists approximately 29,000 clones, with no singletons. No antigens are known for them. The material sequenced was peripheral blood mononuclear cells. These receptors came from a human donor with common variable immunodeficiency.

Many counts were recorded for this clone. Read coverage stops 3 residues before the CDR3 terminus; the germline J gene supplies the remainder. The chain carries TRBV20-1 and TRBJ1-5, with a weak D call TRBD1 (6 bases). The germline gives CDR1 DFQATT, CDR2 SNEGSKA (reference sequence). Trimming cost V 5 bases and J 5 bases, with 10 bases left between them. The CDR3 runs 12 residues. CDR3 bases read: TGCAGTGCTCAACAGGGCGATCAGCCC. It yields the protein CSAQQGDQP. The CDR3, in full, reads CSAQQGDQPQHF.

This clone was found many times. Sequencing ends 3 residues short of the CDR3 end; the germline J gene provides the rest. The chain couples TRBV5-1 to TRBJ2-5, with 11 bases identical to TRBD2. V shed 7 bases, J shed 1 base, and the junction held 9 bases outside the gene matches. Germline lookup yields CDR1 SGHRS and CDR2 YFSETQ. There are 16 residues in the CDR3. The CDR3 spells CASYPTTSGGQETQYF. The sequenced CDR3 bases are TGCGCCAGCTATCCAACAACTAGCGGGGGCCAAGAGACC. Based on the CDR3 plus reference TRBV5-1 and TRBJ2-5, the full variable domain is KAGVTQTPRYLIKTRGQQVTLSCSPISGHRSVSWYQQTPGQGLQFLFEYFSETQRNKGNFPGRFSGRQFSNSRSEMNVSTLELGDSALYLCASYPTTSGGQETQYFGPGTRLLVL.

This clone came up many times. The CDR3 spells CASSAPGTGGHEQYF. CDR3 bases read: TGTGCCAGCAGCGCCCCCGGGACAGGGGGCCACGAG. The chain combines TRBV13 with TRBJ2-7; 12 bases fit TRBD1. The CDR3 extends 3 residues past the end of the read, so its final part is completed from the germline J gene. This CDR3 has 15 residues. J gave up 5 bases and V 5 bases, and 7 bases lay outside the gene matches. Germline lookup yields CDR1 PRHDT and CDR2 FYEKMQ (reference sequence).

At least ten counts were recorded for this clone. The read terminates 3 residues ahead of where the CDR3 ends, so the germline J gene completes it. The genes are TRBV7-6 and TRBJ2-1; D is uncertain. The CDR3 has 14 amino acids. Trimming shortened V by 5 bases and J by 5 bases, and 13 bases separated the two germline ends. Germline-derived CDR1 and CDR2 are SGHVS and FNYEAQ. CDR3 bases read: TGTGCCAGCAGCCTAGGTCGGAGCGACAATGAG. Its protein product is CASSLGRSDNE. The whole CDR3 is CASSLGRSDNEQFF. Full variable domain (outside the CDR3, taken from reference TRBV7-6 and TRBJ2-1): GAGVSQSPRYKVTKRGQDVALRCDPISGHVSLYWYRQALGQGPEFLTYFNYEAQQDKSGLPNDRFSAERPEGSISTLTIQRTEQRDSAMYRCASSLGRSDNEQFFGPGTRLTVL.

This clone was observed at least ten times. The read falls 3 residues short of the CDR3 end, and the missing part is taken from the germline J gene. The rearrangement joins TRBV7-9 to TRBJ1-1, with D possibly being TRBD1 (6 bases). The length of the CDR3 is 13 residues. Trimming stripped 8 bases from V and 7 bases from J, with 17 bases between. Germline V gives CDR1 SEHNR, CDR2 FQNEAQ (reference sequence). The CDR3: CASVGQGYLEAFF. The sequenced CDR3 bases are TGTGCCAGCGTGGGGCAGGGGTATCTTGAA.

This clone came up many times. Read sequence stops 3 residues before the CDR3 end, and the germline J gene provides the missing end. The sample has other DNA sequences that encode this CDR3 too. This chain joins TRBV18 and TRBJ2-2; TRBD1 might be the D (5 bases). Trimming left V 1 base short and J 1 base short, with 10 bases between. Germline loops: CDR1 KGHSH, CDR2 LQKENI. The CDR3 is made up of 16 amino acids. CDR3 bases read: TGTGCCAGCTCACCACTGCAGGGTGGGAACACCGGGGAG. Protein product: CASSPLQGGNTGE. The CDR3 reads in full as CASSPLQGGNTGELFF.

This clone was recorded many times. The read gets to within 3 residues of the CDR3 end, and the germline J gene fills in the rest. The rearrangement uses TRBV19 and TRBJ1-1; 7 bases agree with TRBD1. This CDR3 is 12 amino acids long. Germline CDR1 is LNHDA and CDR2 is SQIVND (reference sequence). The CDR3 spells CASSPDRRGAFF. CDR3 DNA, as far as it was read: TGTGCCAGTAGTCCGGACAGGAGGGGA.

This clone was seen many times. The read comes to an end 3 residues before the CDR3 does, leaving the germline J gene to fill in the end. This chain connects TRBV19 to TRBJ2-2, with D possibly matching TRBD1 (5 bases). The CDR3 has 13 residues. Germline CDR1 and CDR2: LNHDA and SQIVND (reference sequence). Trimming took 7 bases from V and 3 from J, leaving 9 bases between them. CDR3 DNA, as far as it was read: TGTGCCAGTACAGGGTACTACACCGGGGAG. It codes for CASTGYYTGE. From start to end, the CDR3 is CASTGYYTGELFF.

This clone has more than one count but fewer than ten. The sequenced fragment ends 3 residues before the CDR3 boundary, so the rest is inferred from the germline J gene. The rearrangement uses TRBV19 and TRBJ1-5, with D hard to call. V lost 0 bases and J 4 bases, leaving 10 bases between the germline ends. Per the germline V gene, CDR1 is LNHDA and CDR2 is SQIVND (reference sequence). There are 15 residues in the CDR3. The CDR3 here is CASSIDRSGNQPQHF. CDR3 DNA, as far as it was read: TGTGCCAGTAGTATAGATCGGTCCGGGAATCAGCCC.

With respect to this clone: Coverage ceases 3 residues before the CDR3 finishes, and the germline J gene fills in the end. This chain connects TRBV7-3 to TRBJ2-3; TRBD2 matches at 10 bases. Losses at the gene ends were 5 bases for V and 0 bases for J; bases not matched to a gene: 8. The V gene's germline CDR1 is SGHTA and CDR2 FQGTGA. The CDR3 spans 17 residues. The DNA read from the CDR3 is TGTGCCAGCAGCCGCGTCGCTAGCGGGAGTAGCACAGATACG. It translates to CASSRVASGSSTDT. The whole CDR3 protein reads CASSRVASGSSTDTQYF.

This clone showed up many times. The CDR3 extends 3 residues past the end of the read, so its final part is completed from the germline J gene. The chain carries TRBV6-1 and TRBJ1-5, with a tentative D call TRBD1 (6 bases). The CDR3 covers 14 residues. V was clipped by 3 bases and J by 3 bases, with 9 bases between them. Germline-derived CDR1 and CDR2 are MNHNS and SASEGT. The sequenced CDR3 bases are TGTGCCAGCAGTGATCGACAGGCCAATCAGCCC. Translated: CASSDRQANQP. In full, the CDR3 is CASSDRQANQPQHF.

The CDR3 here is CSAARAGGPNEQFF. The CDR3 DNA, read in part, is TGCAGTGCTGCCAGAGCGGGAGGGCCAAATGAG. The chain is built from TRBV20-1 and TRBJ2-1, with 10 bases fitting TRBD2. The read comes to an end 3 residues before the CDR3 does, leaving the germline J gene to fill in the end. CDR1 is DFQATT and CDR2 is SNEGSKA in the germline V gene (reference sequence). CDR3 size: 14 residues. With 5 bases clipped from V and 7 bases from J, the junction kept 8 bases outside the gene matches.

This clone was detected ten times or more. The read stops 3 residues short of the end of the CDR3; the missing end is completed from the germline J gene. The rearrangement joins TRBV11-3 to TRBJ2-3; 10 nucleotides agree with TRBD1. CDR3 length: 14 residues. With 4 bases clipped from V and 5 bases from J, the junction kept 3 bases outside the gene matches. Germline CDR1 and CDR2: SGHNT and YENEEA. CDR3 protein: CASSSGQGGDTQYF. Incomplete CDR3 DNA: TGTGCCAGCAGCTCAGGACAGGGGGGAGATACG.

The CDR3 bases that were read are TGTGCCAGCAGCTCGGCCGGGACAGGGAACTACGAG. This codes for CASSSAGTGNYE. The full-length CDR3 reads as CASSSAGTGNYEQYF. This chain connects TRBV5-4 to TRBJ2-7; 9 bases are a match to TRBD1. The sequence runs out 3 residues before the end of the CDR3; the remainder is reconstructed from the germline J gene. J was trimmed by 3 bases and V by 3 bases; bases with no gene match: 7. CDR1 is SGHNT, CDR2 YYREEE, per germline (reference sequence). This CDR3 spans 15 amino acids.

The table lists this clone with many counts. The missing CDR3 end, 3 residues past where the read stops, is filled in from the germline J gene. The gene calls are TRBV5-4 and TRBJ2-3; possible D gene TRBD1, 6 bases. Germline CDR1 reads SGHNT; CDR2 reads YYREEE (reference sequence). V was trimmed by 4 bases and J by 1 base, leaving 13 bases between them. The CDR3 runs 15 residues. CDR3 sequence reads: CASSPGGQRTDTQYF. Incomplete CDR3 DNA: TGTGCCAGCAGCCCTGGTGGACAGCGCACAGATACG.

This clone was detected ten times or more. The CDR3 goes on 3 residues after the read ends, and that part is filled in from the germline J gene. This sequence joins TRBV5-1 and TRBJ2-2; 10 positions match TRBD2. Trimming took 4 bases from V and 7 from J; bases not matched to a gene: 13. The CDR3 runs to 17 residues. CDR1 is SGHRS and CDR2 is YFSETQ in the germline V gene. CDR3 DNA (partial): TGCGCCAGCAGCCTTCAGAGCGGGAGGGCCTATGGCGGGGAG. This encodes CASSLQSGRAYGGE. In full, the CDR3 is CASSLQSGRAYGGELFF.

Many counts were recorded for this clone. Sequencing ends 3 residues short of the CDR3 end; the germline J gene provides the rest. This chain uses TRBV19 with TRBJ2-2; D might be TRBD1 or TRBD2, each matching 5 bases. CDR3 length: 16 residues. CDR1 is LNHDA and CDR2 is SQIVND in the germline V gene (reference sequence). The V and J ends lost 4 bases and 4 bases respectively, with 16 bases between them. The CDR3 loop reads CASSTRGDARTGELFF. Incomplete CDR3 DNA: TGTGCCAGTAGTACCCGAGGGGATGCTCGCACCGGGGAG.

This clone was found a few times. The observed sequence ends 3 residues before the CDR3 terminus, with the missing tail filled in from the germline J gene. The rearrangement uses TRBV19 and TRBJ2-1; 10 bases are a match to TRBD2. There are 16 residues in the CDR3. V lost 0 bases to trimming and J lost 7 bases; unmatched junction nucleotides: 6. CDR1 and CDR2 from the germline V gene are LNHDA and SQIVND (reference sequence). The DNA read from the CDR3 is TGTGCCAGTAGTATAGATCTGGAGACTAGCGGGAATGAG. The encoded protein is CASSIDLETSGNE. The whole CDR3 is CASSIDLETSGNEQFF. Together with reference TRBV19 and TRBJ2-1, the CDR3 gives the full variable domain: DGGITQSPKYLFRKEGQNVTLSCEQNLNHDAMYWYRQDPGQGLRLIYYSQIVNDFQKGDIAEGYSVSREKKESFPLTVTSAQKNPTAFYLCASSIDLETSGNEQFFGPGTRLTVL.

The sample holds many counts of this clone. The read terminates 3 residues ahead of where the CDR3 ends, so the germline J gene completes it. The V and J genes are TRBV20-1 and TRBJ2-5; TRBD1 matches 11 bases. V trimming: 3 bases; J trimming: 3 bases; junction bases outside the gene matches: 12. Germline V CDR1 and CDR2: DFQATT, SNEGSKA (reference sequence). The CDR3 length is 17 residues. CDR3 sequence reads: CSASPGTGGRREETQYF. The CDR3 bases that were read are TGCAGTGCTAGTCCCGGGACAGGGGGTAGGCGCGAAGAGACC.

As for this clone: Coverage ceases 3 residues before the CDR3 finishes, and the germline J gene fills in the end. The chain joins TRBV10-3 to TRBJ2-1; a possible D gene is TRBD1 (5 bases). Deletions cut 4 bases from V and 5 bases from J, with 6 bases between. Per the germline V gene, CDR1 is ENHRY and CDR2 is SYGVKD. The CDR3 spans 12 residues. The CDR3 here is CAISAQDNEQFF. CDR3 DNA, as far as it was read: TGTGCCATCAGTGCACAGGACAATGAG.

In its sample, this clone was seen many times. The CDR3 end is not reached by the read, which stops 3 residues before it; the germline J gene fills it in. This chain links TRBV14 with TRBJ1-6, with 7 positions matching TRBD1. This CDR3 has 14 residues. Trimming took 3 bases from V and 6 from J; bases not matched to a gene: 2. Germline-derived CDR1 and CDR2 are SGHDN and FVKESK. Incomplete CDR3 DNA: TGTGCCAGCAGCCATTCAGGGGGTAATTCACCC. As protein: CASSHSGGNSP. The full CDR3 protein is CASSHSGGNSPLHF.

This clone came up a few times. The read finishes 3 residues shy of the CDR3 end, and the germline J gene is used to complete it. V gene TRBV5-1 combines with J gene TRBJ2-5, with 8 bases aligning to TRBD1. CDR3 size: 16 residues. Germline V CDR1 and CDR2: SGHRS, YFSETQ. J gave up 1 base and V 3 bases, and 8 bases lay outside the gene matches. CDR3 residues: CASSSTGTGVQETQYF. The part of the CDR3 DNA that was read is TGCGCCAGCAGCTCAACCGGGACAGGAGTCCAAGAGACC.

On this clone: The read terminates 3 residues before the CDR3 end, so the remaining end is supplied by the germline J gene. V gene TRBV19 combines with J gene TRBJ2-3; D is unclear. This CDR3 contains 12 residues. Trimming took off 3 bases at V and 5 bases at J, with 6 bases between the two ends. Germline CDR1 reads LNHDA; CDR2 reads SQIVND (reference sequence). The CDR3 bases that were read are TGTGCCAGTAGTATTTCCGTAGATACG. Protein: CASSISVDT. The CDR3 reads in full as CASSISVDTQYF.

This clone showed up many times. The read is 3 residues too short to cover the CDR3 end, so that end is filled in from the germline J gene. The rearrangement joins TRBV30 to TRBJ2-1; 8 positions agree with TRBD2. The ends lost 4 bases at V and 0 bases at J; junction bases unmatched: 8. Germline CDR1 reads GTSNPN; CDR2 reads SVGIG (reference sequence). The length of the CDR3 is 16 residues. Incomplete CDR3 DNA: TGTGCCTGGACCCCACGGGGGGGGAGCTCCTACAATGAG. Amino acid sequence: CAWTPRGGSSYNE. The whole CDR3 protein reads CAWTPRGGSSYNEQFF.

In regard to this clone: The read ends 3 residues before the CDR3 terminus; that terminus is restored from the germline J gene. The chain links TRBV7-6 to TRBJ2-3, with 9 bases that match TRBD2. The V and J ends lost 1 base and 2 bases, in that order; junction bases with no gene match: 4. The CDR3 length is 16 residues. The V gene's germline CDR1 is SGHVS and CDR2 FNYEAQ. The CDR3 region is CASSLEAGGPTDTQYF. The sequenced part of the CDR3 DNA is TGTGCCAGCAGCTTAGAGGCGGGAGGGCCCACAGATACG.